Sequencing of this T cell receptor (beta chain) was carried out in a study of blood T cells in healthy people across ages. Sample-barcoded 5' priming and a J-beta primer mix drove a second PCR of roughly 7 to 11 cycles. Every cDNA molecule carried a tag from a template-switch adaptor bearing 12 random nucleotides. Via MiXCR, TCRdb re-called the 5' RACE reads, giving one row per CDR3 protein. Among 710,000 or so distinct CDR3 sequences listed, approximately 31% were seen once. Germline CDR1 reads SGHRS; CDR2 reads YFSETQ. The CDR3 is made up of 17 amino acids. Trimming removed 6 bases at V and 2 bases at J, with 24 bases between.

The TCR comes from an elderly woman in good health. J is TRBJ2-7 and V is TRBV5-1; maybe TRBD2 (6 bases). The specimen was blood. The CDR3 region is CASMGGSEGRGTYEQYF. In DNA, the CDR3 is TGCGCCAGCATGGGCGGGTCGGAGGGGAGAGGGACCTACGAGCAGTACTTC. Based on the CDR3 plus reference TRBV5-1 and TRBJ2-7, the full variable domain is KAGVTQTPRYLIKTRGQQVTLSCSPISGHRSVSWYQQTPGQGLQFLFEYFSETQRNKGNFPGRFSGRQFSNSRSEMNVSTLELGDSALYLCASMGGSEGRGTYEQYFGPGTRLTVT.